This TCR beta chain was identified during a study of blood T cells in healthy people across ages. Study findings and constraints: Correlation between TCR beta diversity and naive T cell percentage was strong. Lack of knowledge of donor CMV status possibly confounded expanded clonotype changes.

This CDR3 has 12 amino acids. Germline V gene data show CDR1 as SGHAT and CDR2 as FQNNGV. J was trimmed by 10 bases and V by 7 bases; bases with no gene match: 9. The second PCR ran roughly 6 to 11 cycles with a sample-barcoded 5' primer and J-beta primers. TCRdb re-derived calls from the 5' RACE reads in MiXCR, one entry per CDR3 protein. The profile covers 1.5 million to 2 million distinct CDR3 sequences, with roughly 30% appearing a single time and about 11% taken by the ten largest. Comments on this clonotype: Its antigen is not known.

This receptor was obtained from a woman between 25 and 40 years old in good health. The sequenced sample was blood. The genes are TRBV11-2 and TRBJ2-7, with 8 bases aligning to TRBD1. This chain's CDR3 is CASTFQGAAQYF. The CDR3 DNA sequence: TGTGCCAGCACATTCCAGGGGGCCGCCCAGTACTTC. Supplemented by reference TRBV11-2 and TRBJ2-7, the full variable domain reads EAGVAQSPRYKIIEKRQSVAFWCNPISGHATLYWYQQILGQGPKLLIQFQNNGVVDDSQLPKDRFSAERLKGVDSTLKIQPAKLEDSAVYLCASTFQGAAQYFGPGTRLTVT.